A selection of T cell receptor beta chains follows, all from one sample in a study of shared clonotypes between healthy human individuals. The table came from immunoSEQ multiplex PCR; TCRdb's copy has only in-frame clones and leaves some out. The repertoire includes under 1 million clones, approximately 97% of them detected once, and roughly 0.23% sits in the top ten. The specimen sequenced was naive CD8+ T cells sorted from blood. The origin of the receptors is a man aged 25 to 45 in good health. Each CDR3 is given with its conserved first and last residue. Each record gives: CDR3 protein, CDR3 DNA, D gene, clone size, V gene, J gene. The D gene is left open where the match is weak. For some rows the clone size is stated as once, few or many, or as a class when expanded; others skip it.

CASSNTGVLVEQYF	TGTGCCAGCAGCAACACCGGGGTTTTAGTCGAGCAGTACTTC	.	.	TRBV5-4	TRBJ2-7
CASSLESDYGYTF	TGTGCCAGCAGCTTAGAAAGTGACTATGGCTACACCTTC	.	.	TRBV5-4	TRBJ1-2
CASSKSSGANVLTF	TGTGCCAGCAGTAAATCCTCTGGGGCCAACGTCCTGACTTTC	.	.	TRBV5-5	TRBJ2-6
CASSLFAGYEQYF	TGTGCCAGCAGTTTATTTGCCGGGTACGAGCAGTACTTC	.	.	TRBV27	TRBJ2-7
CASGLTRGRLREYNEQFF	TGTGCTAGTGGTTTGACACGGGGGCGACTACGCGAATACAATGAGCAGTTCTTC	.	.	TRBV12-5	TRBJ2-1
CASSQDTGSNDEQYF	TGTGCCAGCAGCCAAGATACAGGGAGCAACGACGAGCAGTACTTC	.	.	TRBV14	TRBJ2-7
CASSVEDSGTYEQYF	TGTGCCAGCAGCGTAGAAGATAGCGGGACCTACGAGCAGTACTTC	TRBD2	.	TRBV9	TRBJ2-7
CATMTEMPYEQYF	TGTGCCACCATGACAGAGATGCCCTACGAGCAGTACTTC	.	.	TRBV6-1	TRBJ2-7
CASSAYRGHGYTF	TGCGCCAGCAGTGCTTACAGGGGGCATGGCTACACCTTC	TRBD1	.	TRBV10-1	TRBJ1-2
CASSPGTGGWTGELFF	TGTGCCAGCAGTCCTGGGACAGGGGGTTGGACCGGGGAGCTGTTTTTT	TRBD1	.	TRBV27	TRBJ2-2
CASSSPPSGRANGELFF	TGTGCCAGCAGCTCGCCCCCTAGCGGGAGGGCCAACGGGGAGCTGTTTTTT	TRBD2	.	TRBV7-9	TRBJ2-2
CSVEDPSTGGYGYTF	TGCAGCGTTGAAGATCCGTCGACAGGGGGCTATGGCTACACCTTC	TRBD1	.	TRBV29-1	TRBJ1-2
CSVEGWGETYEQYF	TGCAGCGTTGAAGGTTGGGGGGAAACCTACGAGCAGTACTTC	.	.	TRBV29-1	TRBJ2-7
CSVTGVTDTQYF	TGCAGCGTGACAGGGGTCACAGATACGCAGTATTTT	TRBD1	once	TRBV29-1	TRBJ2-3
CASSLVGRGSYNEQFF	TGCGCCAGCAGCTTGGTCGGGAGAGGGTCCTACAATGAGCAGTTCTTC	.	few	TRBV5-1	TRBJ2-1
CASSPTGYEQYF	TGTGCCAGCAGCCCTACAGGGTACGAGCAGTACTTC	.	.	TRBV9	TRBJ2-7
CASARGAVGSQYF	TGTGCCAGCGCTCGAGGGGCCGTGGGGTCCCAGTACTTC	.	.	TRBV6-5	TRBJ2-5
CASSQDRMDNYGYTF	TGCGCCAGCAGCCAAGATAGGATGGATAACTATGGCTACACCTTC	.	.	TRBV4-3	TRBJ1-2
CATSPPLSYEQYF	TGTGCCACCAGCCCGCCCCTATCCTACGAGCAGTACTTC	.	.	TRBV15	TRBJ2-7
CASSERTSGSTDTQYF	TGTGCCAGCAGTGAGCGGACTAGCGGGAGCACAGATACGCAGTATTTT	TRBD2	.	TRBV6-4	TRBJ2-3
CASSTGTDQETQYF	TGCGCCAGCAGCACGGGGACAGACCAAGAGACCCAGTACTTC	TRBD1	.	TRBV5-1	TRBJ2-5
CATHGTGRANTEAFF	TGTGCCACCCATGGGACAGGGAGGGCGAACACTGAAGCTTTCTTT	TRBD1	.	TRBV7-8	TRBJ1-1
CASSFPAAGVNTEAFF	TGTGCCAGCAGTTTCCCCGCGGCAGGGGTAAACACTGAAGCTTTCTTT	.	.	TRBV28	TRBJ1-1
CASSLSWGLVADTQYF	TGTGCCAGCAGTTTATCTTGGGGCCTTGTCGCAGATACGCAGTATTTT	.	.	TRBV28	TRBJ2-3
CASSFRLAGGPNEQFF	TGCGCCAGCAGCTTTCGTCTAGCGGGAGGGCCGAATGAGCAGTTCTTC	TRBD2	.	TRBV4-1	TRBJ2-1
CASSRDREKETQYF	TGTGCCAGCAGCCGGGACAGGGAAAAAGAGACCCAGTACTTC	TRBD1	.	TRBV7-9	TRBJ2-5
CASSHPREATTNEQFF	TGTGCCAGCAGCCATCCTCGGGAAGCGACCACCAATGAGCAGTTCTTC	.	.	TRBV7-2	TRBJ2-1
CASSAHTDEQYF	TGTGCCAGCAGCGCCCACACGGACGAGCAGTACTTC	.	.	TRBV11-2	TRBJ2-7
CASSGGDQETQYF	TGTGCCAGCAGCGGGGGAGACCAAGAGACCCAGTACTTC	.	.	TRBV7-9	TRBJ2-5
CASSQVVVRDGPYEQYF	TGCGCCAGCAGCCAAGTCGTAGTTCGGGACGGACCCTACGAGCAGTACTTC	.	.	TRBV4-1	TRBJ2-7
CASSVQGLAEETQYF	TGTGCCAGCAGCGTTCAGGGACTAGCAGAAGAGACCCAGTACTTC	TRBD2	.	TRBV9	TRBJ2-5
CASSLSPVGYGYTF	TGTGCCAGCAGTTTATCCCCTGTTGGCTATGGCTACACCTTC	.	.	TRBV27	TRBJ1-2
CASSSHALSYEQYF	TGTGCCAGCAGTTCCCACGCGTTGTCCTACGAGCAGTACTTC	.	.	TRBV14	TRBJ2-7
CASSLTGGGGGRTDTQYF	TGTGCCAGCAGCTTAACGGGTGGTGGCGGCGGTCGCACAGATACGCAGTATTTT	.	.	TRBV7-3	TRBJ2-3
CASSGATSGSYNEQFF	TGCGCCAGCAGCGGCGCGACTAGCGGGAGCTACAATGAGCAGTTCTTC	TRBD2	.	TRBV4-1	TRBJ2-1
CASSLGASGRNEQYF	TGTGCCAGCAGTTTAGGCGCTAGCGGGAGAAACGAGCAGTACTTC	TRBD2	.	TRBV27	TRBJ2-7
CASSQGGPYEQYF	TGCGCCAGCAGCCAAGGGGGGCCCTACGAGCAGTACTTC	.	.	TRBV4-1	TRBJ2-7
CASSLAGTSGLKDSNEQFF	TGCGCCAGCAGCTTAGCAGGGACTAGCGGGTTAAAAGACAGCAATGAGCAGTTCTTC	TRBD2	once	TRBV5-1	TRBJ2-1
CASSFPSGELFF	TGTGCCAGCAGCTTTCCCTCCGGGGAGCTGTTTTTT	.	.	TRBV5-4	TRBJ2-2
CASSFPTGGSADTQYF	TGTGCCAGCAGCTTCCCCACAGGGGGTTCTGCAGATACGCAGTATTTT	TRBD1	.	TRBV7-9	TRBJ2-3
CSVEPSGSTTDTQYF	TGCAGCGTTGAGCCTAGCGGGAGCACAACAGATACGCAGTATTTT	TRBD2	.	TRBV29-1	TRBJ2-3
CASSPLATQYNEQFF	TGTGCCAGCAGCCCGCTAGCGACTCAATACAATGAGCAGTTCTTC	.	.	TRBV7-9	TRBJ2-1
CASSYGLEQYF	TGTGCCAGTTCTTATGGGTTGGAGCAGTACTTC	.	.	TRBV19	TRBJ2-7
CASSLSGTFSGNEQFF	TGTGCCAGCAGTTTATCCGGGACTTTCTCGGGTAATGAGCAGTTCTTC	.	.	TRBV27	TRBJ2-1
CASSQGWEGNQPQHF	TGTGCCAGCAGCCAAGGATGGGAGGGAAATCAGCCCCAGCATTTT	.	.	TRBV4-2	TRBJ1-5
CASSSIVSGMGNTDTQYF	TGTGCCAGCAGCTCCATAGTTAGCGGGATGGGGAACACAGATACGCAGTATTTT	TRBD2	.	TRBV7-6	TRBJ2-3